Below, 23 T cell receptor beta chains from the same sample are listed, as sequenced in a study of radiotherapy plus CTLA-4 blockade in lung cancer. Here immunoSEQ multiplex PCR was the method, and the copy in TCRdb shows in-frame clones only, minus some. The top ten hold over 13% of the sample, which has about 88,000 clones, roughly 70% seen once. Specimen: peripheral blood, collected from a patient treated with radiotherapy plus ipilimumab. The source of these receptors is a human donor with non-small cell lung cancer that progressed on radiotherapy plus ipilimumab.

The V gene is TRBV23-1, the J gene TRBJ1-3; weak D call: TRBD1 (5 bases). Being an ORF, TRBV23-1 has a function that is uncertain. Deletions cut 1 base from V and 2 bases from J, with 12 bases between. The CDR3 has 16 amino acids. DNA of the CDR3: TGCGCCAGCAGTCAATGGCCCAGGGCGGCTGGAAACACCATATATTTT. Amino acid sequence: CASSQWPRAAGNTIYF.

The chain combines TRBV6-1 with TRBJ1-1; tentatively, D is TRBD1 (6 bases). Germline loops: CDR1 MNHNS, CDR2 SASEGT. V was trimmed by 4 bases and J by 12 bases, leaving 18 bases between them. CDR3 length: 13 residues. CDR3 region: CASSARGAAETFF. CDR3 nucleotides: TGTGCCAGCAGTGCACGGGGGGCTGCCGAGACTTTCTTT.

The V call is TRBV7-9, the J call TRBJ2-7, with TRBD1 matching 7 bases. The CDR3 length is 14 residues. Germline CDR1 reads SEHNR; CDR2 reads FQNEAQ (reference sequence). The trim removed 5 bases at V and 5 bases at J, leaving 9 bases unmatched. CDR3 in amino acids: CASSPNRQGHEQYF. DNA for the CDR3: TGTGCCAGCAGCCCGAACCGACAGGGCCACGAGCAGTACTTC.

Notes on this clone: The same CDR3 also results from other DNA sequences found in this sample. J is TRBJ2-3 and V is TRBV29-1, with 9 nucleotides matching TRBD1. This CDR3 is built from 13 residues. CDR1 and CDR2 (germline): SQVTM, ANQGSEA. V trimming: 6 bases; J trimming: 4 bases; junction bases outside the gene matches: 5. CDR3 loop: CSVRTGVPDTQYF. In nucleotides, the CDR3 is TGCAGCGTCCGGACAGGGGTACCAGATACGCAGTATTTT.

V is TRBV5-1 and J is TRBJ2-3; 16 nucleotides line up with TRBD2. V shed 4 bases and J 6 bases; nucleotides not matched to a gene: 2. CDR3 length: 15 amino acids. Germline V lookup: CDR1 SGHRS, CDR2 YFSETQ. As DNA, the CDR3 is TGCGCCAGCAGCCCGGGACTAGCGGGAGGGGATACGCAGTATTTT. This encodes CASSPGLAGGDTQYF.

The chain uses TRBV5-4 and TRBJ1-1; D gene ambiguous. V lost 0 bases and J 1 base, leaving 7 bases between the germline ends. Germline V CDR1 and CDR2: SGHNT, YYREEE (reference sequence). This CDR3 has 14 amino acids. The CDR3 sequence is CASSLDRGNTEAFF. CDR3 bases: TGTGCCAGCAGCTTGGACAGAGGGAACACTGAAGCTTTCTTT.

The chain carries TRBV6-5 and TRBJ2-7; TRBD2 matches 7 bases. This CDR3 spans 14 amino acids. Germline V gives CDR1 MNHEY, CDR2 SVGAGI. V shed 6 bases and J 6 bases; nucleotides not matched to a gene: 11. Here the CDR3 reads CASSLSGRAPEQYF. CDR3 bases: TGTGCCAGCAGCTTAAGTGGGAGGGCCCCCGAGCAGTACTTC.

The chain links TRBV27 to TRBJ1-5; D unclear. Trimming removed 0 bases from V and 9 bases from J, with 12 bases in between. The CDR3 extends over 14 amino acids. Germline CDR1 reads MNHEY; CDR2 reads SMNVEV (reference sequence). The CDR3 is CASSLSGPRWPQHF. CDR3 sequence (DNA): TGTGCCAGCAGTTTATCAGGGCCGCGGTGGCCCCAGCATTTT.

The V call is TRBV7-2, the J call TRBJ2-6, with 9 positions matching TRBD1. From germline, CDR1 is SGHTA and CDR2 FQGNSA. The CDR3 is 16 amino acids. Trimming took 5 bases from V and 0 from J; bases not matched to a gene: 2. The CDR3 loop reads CASSRTGASGANVLTF. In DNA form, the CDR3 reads TGTGCCAGCAGCCGGACAGGGGCCTCTGGGGCCAACGTCCTGACTTTC.

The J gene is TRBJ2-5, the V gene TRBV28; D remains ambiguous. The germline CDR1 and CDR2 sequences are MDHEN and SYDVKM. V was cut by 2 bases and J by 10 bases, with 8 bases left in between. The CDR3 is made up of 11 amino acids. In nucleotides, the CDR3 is TGTGCCAGCAGTTTAGTCGGGCGCCAGTACTTC. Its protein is CASSLVGRQYF. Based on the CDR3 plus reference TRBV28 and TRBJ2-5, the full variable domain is DVKVTQSSRYLVKRTGEKVFLECVQDMDHENMFWYRQDPGLGLRLIYFSYDVKMKEKGDIPEGYSVSREKKERFSLILESASTNQTSMYLCASSLVGRQYFGPGTRLLVL.

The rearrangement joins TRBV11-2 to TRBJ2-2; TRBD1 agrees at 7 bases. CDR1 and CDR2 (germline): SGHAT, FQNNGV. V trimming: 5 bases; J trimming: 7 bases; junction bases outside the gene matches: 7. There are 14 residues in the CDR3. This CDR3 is CASSLGTADGELFF. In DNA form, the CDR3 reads TGTGCCAGCAGCCTCGGGACAGCCGACGGGGAGCTGTTTTTT.

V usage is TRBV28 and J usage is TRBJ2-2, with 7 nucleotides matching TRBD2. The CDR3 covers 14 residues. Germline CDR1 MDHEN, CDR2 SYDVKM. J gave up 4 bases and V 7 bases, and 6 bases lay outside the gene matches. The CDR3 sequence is CASKMGGVTGELFF. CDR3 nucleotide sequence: TGTGCCAGCAAGATGGGAGGGGTCACCGGGGAGCTGTTTTTT.

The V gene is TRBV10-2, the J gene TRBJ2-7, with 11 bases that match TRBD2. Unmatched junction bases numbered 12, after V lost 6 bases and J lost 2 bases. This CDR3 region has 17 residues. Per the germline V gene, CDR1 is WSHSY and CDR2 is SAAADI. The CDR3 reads CASRERTGTSGTYEQYF. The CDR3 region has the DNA TGCGCCAGCAGAGAACGAACCGGGACTAGCGGCACCTACGAGCAGTACTTC.

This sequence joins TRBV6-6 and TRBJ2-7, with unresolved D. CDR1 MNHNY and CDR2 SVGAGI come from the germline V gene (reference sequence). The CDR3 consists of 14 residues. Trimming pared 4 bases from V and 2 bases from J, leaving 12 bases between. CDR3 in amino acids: CASSSPQFAYEQYF. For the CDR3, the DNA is TGTGCCAGCAGTTCTCCACAGTTCGCCTACGAGCAGTACTTC.

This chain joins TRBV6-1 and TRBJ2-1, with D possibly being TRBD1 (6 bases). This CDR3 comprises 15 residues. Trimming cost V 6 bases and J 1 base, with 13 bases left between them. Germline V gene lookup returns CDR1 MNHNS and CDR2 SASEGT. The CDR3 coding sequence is TGTGCCAGCAGCACTACAGGGATATCCTACAATGAGCAGTTCTTC. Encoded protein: CASSTTGISYNEQFF.

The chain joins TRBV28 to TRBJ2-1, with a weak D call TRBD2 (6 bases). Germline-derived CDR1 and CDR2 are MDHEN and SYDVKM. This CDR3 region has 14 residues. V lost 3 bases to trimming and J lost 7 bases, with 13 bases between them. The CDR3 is CASSLMLGRNEQFF. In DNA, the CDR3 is TGTGCCAGCAGTTTGATGCTTGGGAGGAATGAGCAGTTCTTC.

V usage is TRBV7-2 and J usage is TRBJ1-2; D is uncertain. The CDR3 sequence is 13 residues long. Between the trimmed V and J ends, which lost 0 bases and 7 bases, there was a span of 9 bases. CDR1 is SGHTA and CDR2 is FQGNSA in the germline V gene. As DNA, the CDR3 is TGTGCCAGCAGCTTAGCTAGGAACCCTGGCTACACCTTC. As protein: CASSLARNPGYTF.

As DNA, the CDR3 is TGTGCCAGCAGCTGGAGCGGGGGGGAGGCGTCCAATGAGCAGTTCTTC. It encodes CASSWSGGEASNEQFF. V and J are TRBV7-3 and TRBJ2-1, with 10 nucleotides matching TRBD2. CDR1 and CDR2 from the germline V gene are SGHTA and FQGTGA. The ends lost 4 bases at V and 6 bases at J; junction bases unmatched: 9. This CDR3 is 16 amino acids long.

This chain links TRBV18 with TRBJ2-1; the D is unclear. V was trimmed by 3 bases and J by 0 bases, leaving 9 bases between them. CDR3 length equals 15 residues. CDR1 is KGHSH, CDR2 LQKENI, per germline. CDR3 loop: CASSPGHHSYNEQFF. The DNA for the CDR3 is TGTGCCAGCTCACCGGGTCATCACTCCTACAATGAGCAGTTCTTC.

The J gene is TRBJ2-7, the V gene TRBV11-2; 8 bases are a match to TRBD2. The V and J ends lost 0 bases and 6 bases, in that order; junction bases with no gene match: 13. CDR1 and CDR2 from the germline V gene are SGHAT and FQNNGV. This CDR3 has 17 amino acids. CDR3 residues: CASSLDLGLADISEQYF. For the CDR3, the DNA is TGTGCCAGCAGCTTAGATCTCGGACTAGCCGATATCTCCGAGCAGTACTTC.

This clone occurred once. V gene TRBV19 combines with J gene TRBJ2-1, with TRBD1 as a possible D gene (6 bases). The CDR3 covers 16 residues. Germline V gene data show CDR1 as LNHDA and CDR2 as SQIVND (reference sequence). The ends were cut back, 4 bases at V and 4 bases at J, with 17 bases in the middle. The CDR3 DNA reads TGTGCCAGTAGTACAGACAGGTTACTCGGGTACAATGAGCAGTTCTTC. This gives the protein CASSTDRLLGYNEQFF.

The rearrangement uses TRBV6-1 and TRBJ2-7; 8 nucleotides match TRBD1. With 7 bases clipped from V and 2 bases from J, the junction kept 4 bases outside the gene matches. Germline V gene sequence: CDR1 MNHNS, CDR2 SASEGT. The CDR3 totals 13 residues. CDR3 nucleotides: TGTGCCAGCAAGGAGACAGGGGCCTACGAGCAGTACTTC. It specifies CASKETGAYEQYF.

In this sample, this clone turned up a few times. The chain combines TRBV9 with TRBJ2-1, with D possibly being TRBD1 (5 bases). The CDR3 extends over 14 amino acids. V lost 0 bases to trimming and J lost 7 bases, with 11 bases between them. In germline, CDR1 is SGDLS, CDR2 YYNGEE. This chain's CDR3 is CASSVAGIFNEQFF. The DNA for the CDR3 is TGTGCCAGCAGCGTAGCAGGGATTTTTAATGAGCAGTTCTTC.